The 24 T cell receptor beta chains listed next were all sequenced from one sample in a study of blood T cell repertoires in COVID-19. Libraries were prepared by immunoSEQ multiplex PCR; TCRdb keeps only in-frame clonotypes and omits some of them. The sample consists of roughly 99,000 clones, 88% of them appearing once. Input material: peripheral blood. These receptors were obtained from a man aged 45-65 years with COVID-19, enrolled during active disease.

V usage is TRBV29-1 and J usage is TRBJ1-3, with TRBD1 identical over 9 bases. Looked up from germline, CDR1 is SQVTM and CDR2 is ANQGSEA. Losses at the gene ends were 2 bases for V and 7 bases for J; bases not matched to a gene: 12. The CDR3 totals 16 residues. The CDR3 nucleotides are TGCAGCGTTGAACTGGGGGTTGGGACAGGGCGGAACACCATATATTTT. Protein: CSVELGVGTGRNTIYF.

This rearrangement joins TRBV29-1 to TRBJ1-1, with D possibly matching TRBD1 (6 bases). The V gene's germline CDR1 is SQVTM and CDR2 ANQGSEA. Trimming pared 6 bases from V and 5 bases from J, leaving 16 bases between. This CDR3 contains 13 residues. CDR3 coding DNA: TGCAGCGTCGAACCACAGGGTAGGACTGAAGCTTTCTTT. Protein sequence: CSVEPQGRTEAFF.

DNA of the CDR3: TGTGCCAGCAGCATAAACTCAGGGGAACACTACAATGAGCAGTTCTTC. Translation gives CASSINSGEHYNEQFF. The V and J genes are TRBV9 and TRBJ2-1, with TRBD1 as a possible D gene (6 bases). CDR3 length equals 16 residues. V lost 4 bases to trimming and J lost 3 bases, with 17 bases between them. Germline CDR1 is SGDLS and CDR2 is YYNGEE.

The rearrangement links TRBV11-2 to TRBJ2-3; 7 nucleotides line up with TRBD2. With 2 bases clipped from V and 0 bases from J, the junction kept 5 bases outside the gene matches. CDR1 SGHAT and CDR2 FQNNGV come from the germline V gene. The CDR3 is made up of 16 amino acids. The CDR3 bases are TGTGCCAGCAGCTTAAGAGCGGGGCTTAGCACAGATACGCAGTATTTT. Amino acids: CASSLRAGLSTDTQYF.

The rearrangement joins TRBV10-3 to TRBJ2-3, with a weak D call TRBD2 (5 bases). Between the trimmed V and J ends, which lost 8 bases and 0 bases, there was a span of 18 bases. CDR3 size: 16 residues. Germline V gene sequence: CDR1 ENHRY, CDR2 SYGVKD. The DNA of the CDR3 is TGTGCCATCGGCCCAGACTCGGGGAGTAGCACAGATACGCAGTATTTT. It yields the protein CAIGPDSGSSTDTQYF.

The rearrangement joins TRBV5-1 to TRBJ2-1, with TRBD1 identical over 8 bases. Trimming took 4 bases from V and 4 from J; bases not matched to a gene: 7. The CDR3 is 15 amino acids. In germline, CDR1 is SGHRS, CDR2 YFSETQ. This CDR3 is CASSDTGGTYNEQFF. As DNA, the CDR3 is TGCGCCAGCAGCGACACAGGGGGGACATACAATGAGCAGTTCTTC.

This chain joins TRBV6-2 or TRBV6-3 and TRBJ2-1; 8 positions match TRBD2. Trimming removed 4 bases from V and 10 bases from J; junction bases left unmatched: 3. Germline V gene data show CDR1 as MNHEY and CDR2 as SVGEGT. CDR3 length equals 12 residues. CDR3 bases: TGTGCCAGCAGTTCCCGGGGGGGCGAGCAGTTCTTC. Protein: CASSSRGGEQFF.

The chain is built from TRBV5-1 and TRBJ2-2; 12 nucleotides align to TRBD1. CDR3 size: 15 residues. V was clipped by 9 bases and J by 3 bases; unmatched bases: 6. Germline V gene lookup returns CDR1 SGHRS and CDR2 YFSETQ. The CDR3 sequence is CATKGTGGYTGELFF. In DNA, the CDR3 is TGCGCCACCAAGGGGACAGGGGGCTACACCGGGGAGCTGTTTTTT.

The V gene is TRBV5-4, the J gene TRBJ1-3; D is perhaps TRBD1 (6 bases). Trimming left V 4 bases short and J 4 bases short, with 18 bases between. This CDR3 has 16 residues. Germline V gene data show CDR1 as SGHNT and CDR2 as YYREEE (reference sequence). This chain's CDR3 is CASSKMTGAEGNTIYF. The CDR3 DNA is TGTGCCAGCAGCAAAATGACAGGAGCCGAGGGAAACACCATATATTTT. The full variable domain, its missing parts supplied by reference TRBV5-4 and TRBJ1-3, is ETGVTQSPTHLIKTRGQQVTLRCSSQSGHNTVSWYQQALGQGPQFIFQYYREEENGRGNFPPRFSGLQFPNYSSELNVNALELDDSALYLCASSKMTGAEGNTIYFGEGSWLTVV.

V is TRBV6-5 and J is TRBJ1-2, with TRBD1 matching over 7 bases. The CDR3 contains 13 residues. V lost 7 bases to trimming and J lost 4 bases; unmatched junction nucleotides: 6. Germline loops: CDR1 MNHEY, CDR2 SVGAGI. The CDR3, as DNA: TGTGCCAGCAAGAGGGGGCCGGGCTATGGCTACACCTTC. Translating gives CASKRGPGYGYTF.

Written as DNA, the CDR3 is TGCGCCAGCAGCCGGGGGGAAGACGCCTCTGGAAACACCATATATTTT. As protein: CASSRGEDASGNTIYF. V usage is TRBV23-1 and J usage is TRBJ1-3; possible D gene TRBD1, 5 bases. TRBV23-1 is classed as an ORF, of uncertain function. Deletions cut 6 bases from V and 0 bases from J, with 15 bases between. This CDR3 region has 16 residues.

J is TRBJ1-5 and V is TRBV28, with D possibly matching TRBD1 (6 bases). V lost 3 bases and J lost 1, with 16 bases in between. Germline lookup yields CDR1 MDHEN and CDR2 SYDVKM. The CDR3 covers 17 residues. Here the CDR3 reads CASSFSPTGLSNQPQHF. The CDR3 nucleotides read TGTGCCAGCAGTTTTTCCCCTACAGGGCTGAGCAATCAGCCCCAGCATTTT.

The chain employs TRBV6-5 and TRBJ1-1, with unresolved D. This CDR3 is 15 amino acids long. Germline-derived CDR1 and CDR2 are MNHEY and SVGAGI. The V end lost 4 bases, the J end lost 1 base, and 13 bases lay between the germline ends. The CDR3 DNA sequence: TGTGCCAGCAGTTCCTTACCGGGTCGGAACACTGAAGCTTTCTTT. Its translation: CASSSLPGRNTEAFF.

This chain joins TRBV11-1 and TRBJ2-1; possibly TRBD2 for D (5 bases). The V gene's germline CDR1 is SGHAT and CDR2 FQDESV (reference sequence). With 3 bases removed from V and 3 bases from J, the gap between germline ends came to 9 bases. The CDR3 length is 14 residues. The CDR3 spells CASSFAEGYNEQFF. CDR3 DNA sequence: TGTGCCAGCAGCTTTGCAGAGGGCTACAATGAGCAGTTCTTC. Using reference TRBV11-1 and TRBJ2-1 for the parts outside the CDR3, the full variable domain is EAEVAQSPRYKITEKSQAVAFWCDPISGHATLYWYRQILGQGPELLVQFQDESVVDDSQLPKDRFSAERLKGVDSTLKIQPAELGDSAMYLCASSFAEGYNEQFFGPGTRLTVL.

The chain is built from TRBV28 and TRBJ2-2, with TRBD1 as a possible D gene (6 bases). The CDR3 is 15 amino acids. In germline, CDR1 is MDHEN, CDR2 SYDVKM. V was clipped by 7 bases and J by 0 bases, with 12 bases between them. The CDR3 nucleotides read TGTGCCAGCAATTTTGACAGGACGAACACCGGGGAGCTGTTTTTT. Translating it yields CASNFDRTNTGELFF. Filled out from reference TRBV28 and TRBJ2-2, the complete variable domain reads DVKVTQSSRYLVKRTGEKVFLECVQDMDHENMFWYRQDPGLGLRLIYFSYDVKMKEKGDIPEGYSVSREKKERFSLILESASTNQTSMYLCASNFDRTNTGELFFGEGSRLTVL.

The chain carries TRBV6-5 and TRBJ1-2; possibly TRBD1 for D (5 bases). The germline V and J ends were trimmed by 6 bases and 6 bases, with 20 bases remaining between them. Germline V gives CDR1 MNHEY, CDR2 SVGAGI. This CDR3 is built from 15 residues. The CDR3 sequence: CASSQGFGGVDGYTF. The CDR3 DNA reads TGTGCCAGCAGCCAGGGTTTTGGTGGCGTCGATGGCTACACCTTC.

This chain uses TRBV30 with TRBJ1-1; the D gene is possibly TRBD1 (6 bases). The germline V and J ends were trimmed by 0 bases and 5 bases, with 16 bases remaining between them. Per the germline V gene, CDR1 is GTSNPN and CDR2 is SVGIG (reference sequence). The CDR3 loop spans 15 amino acids. CDR3 DNA sequence: TGTGCCTGGAGTGTACAGGGTTCTTTTACTACTGAAGCTTTCTTT. This sequence encodes CAWSVQGSFTTEAFF.

The V call is TRBV4-3, the J call TRBJ1-2; 8 bases are shared with TRBD1. The ends lost 0 bases at V and 8 bases at J; junction bases unmatched: 8. The CDR3 contains 15 residues. CDR1 is LGHNA, CDR2 YSLEER, per germline. CDR3 loop: CASSQEGQGAGGYTF. The CDR3 bases are TGCGCCAGCAGCCAAGAAGGCCAGGGGGCCGGAGGCTACACCTTC.

Comments on this clone: One end of the junction fails to match germline, which may point to a read error. The chain has TRBV7-7 and TRBJ1-4, with 7 positions matching TRBD1. From germline, CDR1 is SSHAT and CDR2 FNYEAQ (reference sequence). The CDR3 is 15 amino acids. The DNA of the CDR3 is TGTGCTAGCAGCTCCGGGACAGCAGCTAGGGAAAAACTGTTTTTT. Its protein is CASSSGTAAREKLFF. Together with reference TRBV7-7 and TRBJ1-4, the CDR3 gives the full variable domain: GAGVSQSPRYKVTKRGQDVTLRCDPISSHATLYWYQQALGQGPEFLTYFNYEAQPDKSGLPSDRFSAERPEGSISTLTIQRTEQRDSAMYRCASSSGTAAREKLFFGSGTQLSVL.

In this sample, this clone turned up a few times. This sequence joins TRBV7-2 and TRBJ1-6; unclear D gene. This CDR3 is 13 amino acids long. The V gene lost 2 bases and the J gene lost 8 bases, with 7 bases spanning the gap. The germline V gene encodes CDR1 SGHTA and CDR2 FQGNSA. DNA of the CDR3: TGTGCCAGCAGCTTAAACGGGGATTCACCCCTCCACTTT. It encodes CASSLNGDSPLHF.

In DNA form, the CDR3 reads TGTGCCAGCTCACCAGGGACAGGGGGCGAGCAGTACTTC. Protein sequence: CASSPGTGGEQYF. The chain employs TRBV18 and TRBJ2-7, with 11 positions matching TRBD1. The CDR3 spans 13 residues. The V segment lost 2 bases and the J segment 6 bases; nucleotides outside the gene matches: 0. CDR1 KGHSH and CDR2 LQKENI come from the germline V gene. The full variable domain, in which reference TRBV18 and TRBJ2-7 provide the parts outside the CDR3, is NAGVMQNPRHLVRRRGQEARLRCSPMKGHSHVYWYRQLPEEGLKFMVYLQKENIIDESGMPKERFSAEFPKEGPSILRIQQVVRGDSAAYFCASSPGTGGEQYFGPGTRLTVT.

This clone appeared once. The genes are TRBV10-3 and TRBJ2-3; 11 bases line up with TRBD2. V gave up 3 bases and J gave up 2 bases; unmatched junction bases: 4. The CDR3 is made up of 16 amino acids. CDR1 and CDR2 (germline): ENHRY, SYGVKD. The CDR3 sequence is CAISELAGAPTDTQYF. CDR3 coding DNA: TGTGCCATCAGTGAACTAGCGGGGGCCCCCACAGATACGCAGTATTTT.

J is TRBJ1-2 and V is TRBV28; D not resolved. From germline, CDR1 is MDHEN and CDR2 SYDVKM. The CDR3 extends over 13 amino acids. V lost 3 bases and J lost 2, with 7 bases in between. Written as DNA, the CDR3 is TGTGCCAGCAGTTTCCCGGAGAACTATGGCTACACCTTC. Its protein product is CASSFPENYGYTF.

In its sample, this clone was seen a few times. The chain joins TRBV3-1 (or the pseudogene TRBV3-2) to TRBJ2-7, with a weak D call TRBD1 (5 bases). From germline, CDR1 is LGHDT and CDR2 YNNKEL (reference sequence). Trimming shortened V by 1 base and J by 6 bases, and 13 bases separated the two germline ends. This CDR3 has 14 amino acids. For the CDR3, the DNA is TGTGCCAGCAGCCAAGGGCAGGGAAGGGTCGAGCAGTACTTC. Its protein product is CASSQGQGRVEQYF.